This T cell receptor (beta chain) was documented in a study of blood T cell repertoires in COVID-19. Sequencing was performed with immunoSEQ multiplex PCR; in TCRdb, only in-frame clones are kept and a portion is missing. The sample has fewer than 200,000 clones; around 77% are singletons. The sequencing sample was made of peripheral blood. This receptor was identified in a man aged 65-85 years with acute or convalescent COVID-19.

For the CDR3, the DNA is TGTGCCAGCAGTGCCACCGGGACAGTTAATGAAAAACTGTTTTTT. Protein: CASSATGTVNEKLFF. The chain couples TRBV28 to TRBJ1-4; TRBD1 matches at 7 bases. This CDR3 comprises 15 residues. V shed 5 bases and J 4 bases; nucleotides not matched to a gene: 7. From germline, CDR1 is MDHEN and CDR2 SYDVKM.